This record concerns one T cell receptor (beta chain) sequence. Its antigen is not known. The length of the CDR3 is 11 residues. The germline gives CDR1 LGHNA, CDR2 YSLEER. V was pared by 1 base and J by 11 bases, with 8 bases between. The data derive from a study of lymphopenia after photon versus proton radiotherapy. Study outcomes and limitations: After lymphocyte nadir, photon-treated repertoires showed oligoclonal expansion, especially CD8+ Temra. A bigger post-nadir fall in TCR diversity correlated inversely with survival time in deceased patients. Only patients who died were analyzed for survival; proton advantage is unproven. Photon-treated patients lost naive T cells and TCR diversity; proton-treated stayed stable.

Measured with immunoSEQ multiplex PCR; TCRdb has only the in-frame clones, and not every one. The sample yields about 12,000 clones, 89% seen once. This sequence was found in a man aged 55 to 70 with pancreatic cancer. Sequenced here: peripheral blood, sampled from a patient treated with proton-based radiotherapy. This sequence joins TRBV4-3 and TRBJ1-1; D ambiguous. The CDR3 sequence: CASSQGWRAFF. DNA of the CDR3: TGCGCCAGCAGCCAAGGGTGGAGGGCTTTCTTT.